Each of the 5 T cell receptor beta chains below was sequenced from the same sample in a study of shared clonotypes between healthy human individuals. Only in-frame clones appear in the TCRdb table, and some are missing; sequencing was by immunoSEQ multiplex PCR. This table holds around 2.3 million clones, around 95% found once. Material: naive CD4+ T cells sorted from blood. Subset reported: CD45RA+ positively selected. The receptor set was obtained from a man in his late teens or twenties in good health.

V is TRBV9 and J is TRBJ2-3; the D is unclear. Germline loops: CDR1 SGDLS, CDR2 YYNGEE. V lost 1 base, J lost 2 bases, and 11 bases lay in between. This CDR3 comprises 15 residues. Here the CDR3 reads CASSVTAVTTDTQYF. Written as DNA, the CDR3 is TGTGCCAGCAGCGTAACTGCAGTTACCACAGATACGCAGTATTTT.

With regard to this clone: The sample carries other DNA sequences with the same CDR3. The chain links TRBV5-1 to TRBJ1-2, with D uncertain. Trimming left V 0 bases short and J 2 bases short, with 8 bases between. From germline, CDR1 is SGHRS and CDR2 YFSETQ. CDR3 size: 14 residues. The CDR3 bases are TGCGCCAGCAGCTTGGAAGGGATCAACTATGGCTACACCTTC. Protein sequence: CASSLEGINYGYTF.

CDR3 bases: TGTGCCGGCAGATCCGGGGCGAACACCGGGGAGCTGTTTTTT. Its translation: CAGRSGANTGELFF. This chain uses TRBV19 with TRBJ2-2; weak D call: TRBD2 (5 bases). With 11 bases removed from V and 0 bases from J, the gap between germline ends came to 13 bases. The CDR3 runs to 14 residues. CDR1 LNHDA and CDR2 SQIVND come from the germline V gene (reference sequence).

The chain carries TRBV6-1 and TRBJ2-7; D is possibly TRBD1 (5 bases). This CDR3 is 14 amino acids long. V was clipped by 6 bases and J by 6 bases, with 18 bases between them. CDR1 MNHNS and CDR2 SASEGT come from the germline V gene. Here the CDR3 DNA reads TGTGCCAGCAGGGCCGGGCAGGGAATTTCCGAGCAGTACTTC. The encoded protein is CASRAGQGISEQYF.

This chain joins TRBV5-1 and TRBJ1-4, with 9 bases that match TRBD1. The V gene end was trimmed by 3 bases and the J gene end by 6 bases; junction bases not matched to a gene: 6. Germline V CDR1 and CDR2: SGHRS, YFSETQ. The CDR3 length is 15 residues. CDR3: CASSSAGQGYEKLFF. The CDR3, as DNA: TGCGCCAGCAGCTCAGCGGGACAGGGATATGAAAAACTGTTTTTT.